The 3 T cell receptor beta chains presented below share a single source sample, sequenced in a study of control samples from healthy donors and cancer patients. The method was immunoSEQ multiplex PCR; TCRdb's version includes in-frame clones alone and lacks a portion of them. The sample gives 150,000 to 200,000 clones, roughly nine tenths of which show up once; over 1.2% is in the top ten. What was sequenced was blood. All receptors derive from a woman under 40 in good health.

This chain joins TRBV11-2 and TRBJ2-7; a weak D match, TRBD1 (6 bases). The germline CDR1 and CDR2 sequences are SGHAT and FQNNGV. Trimming left V 5 bases short and J 0 bases short, with 11 bases between. The CDR3 runs 14 residues. CDR3 in DNA: TGTGCCAGCAGCGCCTACAGGGACTCCTACGAGCAGTACTTC. Protein sequence: CASSAYRDSYEQYF.

The chain uses TRBV12-5 and TRBJ1-2; 8 nucleotides match TRBD1. This CDR3 has 13 residues. The V gene's germline CDR1 is LGHNT and CDR2 FRNRAP. J lost 4 bases, V lost 6 bases, and 4 bases had no gene match. The CDR3 bases are TGTGCTAGTGGGATTACAGGGGGCTATGGCTACACCTTC. Residues: CASGITGGYGYTF. The full variable domain, completed using reference TRBV12-5 and TRBJ1-2, is DARVTQTPRHKVTEMGQEVTMRCQPILGHNTVFWYRQTMMQGLELLAYFRNRAPLDDSGMPKDRFSAEMPDATLATLKIQPSEPRDSAVYFCASGITGGYGYTFGSGTRLTVV.

The rearrangement joins TRBV28 to TRBJ1-2, with D unresolved. V was shortened by 7 bases and J by 1 base, with 4 bases between the two germline ends. Germline CDR1 MDHEN, CDR2 SYDVKM. This CDR3 is 11 amino acids long. The CDR3 region is CASTDNYGYTF. DNA of the CDR3: TGTGCCAGCACCGATAACTATGGCTACACCTTC.